The 25 T cell receptor beta chains given below trace back to one sample, sequenced in a study of T cell repertoires in cytomegalovirus infection. Each CDR3 protein is one row after TCRdb ran MiXCR on the reads. Here the sample spans about 260,000 distinct CDR3 sequences, roughly 13% being singletons. Sequenced input: PBMCs. The receptors originated from a human donor in good health (CMV status not recorded). Some clones in this sample may be carry-over from other donors' samples.

This sequence joins TRBV4-1 and TRBJ1-2, with D unclear. The germline V gene has CDR1 MGHRA and CDR2 YSYEKL. CDR3 size: 15 residues. The V end was cut by 0 bases, the J end by 7 bases, with 15 bases between. The CDR3: CASSQEGSGFAGYTF. The DNA of the CDR3 is TGCGCCAGCAGCCAAGAAGGTTCGGGTTTTGCTGGCTACACCTTC.

This chain links TRBV20-1 with TRBJ1-5; 8 positions match TRBD1. The CDR3 extends over 14 amino acids. The V gene end was trimmed by 6 bases and the J gene end by 5 bases; junction bases not matched to a gene: 9. Germline loops: CDR1 DFQATT, CDR2 SNEGSKA (reference sequence). The CDR3: CSAPSGTGDQPQHF. The CDR3 DNA sequence: TGCAGTGCCCCATCCGGGACAGGAGATCAGCCCCAGCATTTT.

This clonotype occurred a few times. The chain has TRBV19 and TRBJ2-1; D gene uncertain. The length of the CDR3 is 14 residues. V was pared by 8 bases and J by 2 bases, with 13 bases between. Looked up from germline, CDR1 is LNHDA and CDR2 is SQIVND (reference sequence). CDR3 region: CASGAEITYNEQFF. The CDR3 coding sequence is TGTGCCAGTGGTGCGGAGATAACCTACAATGAGCAGTTCTTC. Variable domain in full (rest from reference TRBV19 and TRBJ2-1): DGGITQSPKYLFRKEGQNVTLSCEQNLNHDAMYWYRQDPGQGLRLIYYSQIVNDFQKGDIAEGYSVSREKKESFPLTVTSAQKNPTAFYLCASGAEITYNEQFFGPGTRLTVL.

This clonotype was seen at least ten times. V usage is TRBV7-2 and J usage is TRBJ1-1; weak D call: TRBD1 (5 bases). The V end lost 5 bases, the J end lost 4 bases, and 17 bases lay between the germline ends. Germline V CDR1 and CDR2: SGHTA, FQGNSA. The CDR3 is made up of 15 amino acids. CDR3 sequence (DNA): TGTGCCAGCAGCCCCCTCGGGACTACGAGCACTGAAGCTTTCTTT. The encoded protein is CASSPLGTTSTEAFF.

This clonotype was seen more than once but under ten times. V usage is TRBV6-5 and J usage is TRBJ2-2; 8 bases agree with TRBD1. The V segment lost 0 bases and the J segment 6 bases; nucleotides outside the gene matches: 9. Germline CDR1 and CDR2: MNHEY and SVGAGI. The CDR3 runs to 17 residues. CDR3 sequence: CASSYSIPGGGSGELFF. CDR3 DNA sequence: TGTGCCAGCAGTTACTCGATTCCAGGGGGCGGATCCGGGGAGCTGTTTTTT.

V is TRBV24-1 and J is TRBJ1-2; D is unclear. Trimming removed 2 bases from V and 6 bases from J, with 12 bases in between. Per germline, CDR1 KGHDR and CDR2 SFDVKD. CDR3 length: 14 residues. The CDR3 protein is CATSDSGRPHGYTF. In DNA, the CDR3 is TGTGCCACCAGTGATTCCGGGAGGCCACATGGCTACACCTTC.

The table lists this clonotype with many counts. CDR3 DNA sequence: TGTGCCAGCAGCCGGGACACCCGCGGCACCGGGGAGCTGTTTTTT. Its translation is CASSRDTRGTGELFF. The chain joins TRBV7-2 to TRBJ2-2; possibly TRBD1 for D (6 bases). The length of the CDR3 is 15 residues. CDR1 is SGHTA and CDR2 is FQGNSA in the germline V gene. Trimming took 5 bases from V and 4 from J, leaving 14 bases between them.

At least ten counts were recorded for this clonotype. The CDR3, as DNA: TGTGCCAGCAGCGAAATCCAAAGTGAAAAACTGTTTTTT. Translated: CASSEIQSEKLFF. The J gene is TRBJ1-4, the V gene TRBV2; no firm D call. From germline, CDR1 is SNHLY and CDR2 FYNNEI. The V gene lost 6 bases and the J gene lost 7 bases, with 12 bases spanning the gap. This CDR3 has 13 residues.

This clonotype has only a few counts. The CDR3 loop reads CASSYGGGWTYEQYF. DNA for the CDR3: TGTGCCAGCAGTTACGGCGGCGGGTGGACCTACGAGCAGTACTTC. This chain joins TRBV6-1 and TRBJ2-7, with a possible D match to TRBD2 (5 bases). This CDR3 has 15 residues. The V gene lost 5 bases and the J gene lost 2 bases, with 16 bases spanning the gap. Germline V gives CDR1 MNHNS, CDR2 SASEGT.

This sequence joins TRBV29-1 and TRBJ2-1; D gene uncertain. The CDR3 totals 14 residues. V lost 6 bases to trimming and J lost 3 bases, with 15 bases between them. Germline values: CDR1 SQVTM, CDR2 ANQGSEA. The CDR3 protein is CSVPGPSFYNEQFF. In nucleotides, the CDR3 is TGCAGCGTCCCCGGGCCTTCCTTCTACAATGAGCAGTTCTTC.

To note about this clonotype: The junction shows a germline mismatch at one end, possibly a read error. The chain employs TRBV28 and TRBJ2-1; 16 positions agree with TRBD2. In germline, CDR1 is MDHEN, CDR2 SYDVKM. This CDR3 spans 16 amino acids. The CDR3 sequence is CASSFGGTSGRGEQLF. The CDR3 DNA reads TGTGCCAGCAGTTTTGGTGGGACTAGCGGGAGGGGTGAGCAGTTGTTC.

In its sample, this clonotype was seen many times. The CDR3 DNA sequence: TGTGCCAGCAGGACGGCGGGAGCGGGAAACACCGGGGAGCTGTTTTTT. Encoded protein: CASRTAGAGNTGELFF. The chain links TRBV11-2 to TRBJ2-2, with 7 nucleotides matching TRBD2. In germline, CDR1 is SGHAT, CDR2 FQNNGV. The length of the CDR3 is 16 residues. J lost 2 bases, V lost 6 bases, and 9 bases had no gene match.

This clonotype was recorded a few times. The chain combines TRBV29-1 with TRBJ2-5, with D unresolved. V shed 4 bases and J shed 2 bases, with 8 bases lying between them. The CDR3 extends over 12 amino acids. Per the germline V gene, CDR1 is SQVTM and CDR2 is ANQGSEA. CDR3 loop: CSVGPGQETQYF. CDR3 DNA sequence: TGCAGCGTTGGTCCGGGTCAAGAGACCCAGTACTTC.

The V gene is TRBV2, the J gene TRBJ2-7; unclear D gene. The CDR3 runs to 15 residues. The V gene's germline CDR1 is SNHLY and CDR2 FYNNEI. The V end lost 7 bases, the J end lost 1 base, and 17 bases lay between the germline ends. The CDR3 here is CASIQTRTGSYEQYF. In DNA form, the CDR3 reads TGTGCCAGCATTCAAACACGCACCGGGTCCTACGAGCAGTACTTC.

The rearrangement uses TRBV7-3 and TRBJ1-2, with a weak D call TRBD1 (5 bases). Germline values: CDR1 SGHTA, CDR2 FQGTGA. V was cut by 2 bases and J by 7 bases, with 14 bases left in between. The CDR3 spans 14 residues. Here the CDR3 reads CASSLGASASGYTF. The CDR3 region has the DNA TGTGCCAGCAGCTTAGGGGCCAGTGCTTCTGGCTACACCTTC.

In the case of this clonotype: A single base separates this from a much larger clone, so it may be a read error. Lacking the conserved final phenylalanine or tryptophan, this CDR3 likely reflects a read error. The chain combines TRBV7-2 with TRBJ2-1; TRBD2 aligns across 7 bases. CDR1 and CDR2 from the germline V gene are SGHTA and FQGNSA. This CDR3 contains 11 residues. With V trimmed by 8 bases and J by 5 bases, 0 bases remained unmatched. The DNA for the CDR3 is TGTGCCAGCCGGGGGGACAATGAGCAGTTCTTA. It yields the protein CASRGDNEQFL.

This clonotype was seen repeatedly, ten times or more. This sequence joins TRBV7-2 and TRBJ1-6; D is possibly TRBD1 (5 bases). Trimming left V 4 bases short and J 6 bases short, with 16 bases between. CDR3 length: 16 amino acids. CDR1 is SGHTA and CDR2 is FQGNSA in the germline V gene. The CDR3 nucleotides are TGTGCCAGCAGCTCACTCCCGGGGGACCTTAATTCACCCCTCCACTTT. Residues: CASSSLPGDLNSPLHF.

In its sample, this clonotype was seen many times. V usage is TRBV7-2 and J usage is TRBJ2-7; tentatively, D is TRBD2 (6 bases). This CDR3 contains 13 residues. The V gene lost 2 bases and the J gene lost 6 bases, with 11 bases spanning the gap. The germline V gene encodes CDR1 SGHTA and CDR2 FQGNSA. CDR3 loop: CASSLRTAGEQYF. Written as DNA, the CDR3 is TGTGCCAGCAGCTTAAGAACAGCGGGCGAGCAGTACTTC.

The rearrangement uses TRBV10-3 and TRBJ1-5; 8 bases line up with TRBD1. The CDR3 spans 17 residues. The germline CDR1 and CDR2 sequences are ENHRY and SYGVKD. V was clipped by 5 bases and J by 1 base; unmatched bases: 10. CDR3 bases: TGTGCCATCAGTAACGTGGACAGGGTATCAAGCAATCAGCCCCAGCATTTT. The encoded protein is CAISNVDRVSSNQPQHF.

This chain uses TRBV5-6 with TRBJ2-3; 15 bases align to TRBD2. Germline V gives CDR1 SGHDT, CDR2 YYEEEE. The CDR3 runs 16 residues. V was pared by 2 bases and J by 6 bases, with 4 bases of the junction left unmatched. The DNA for the CDR3 is TGTGCCAGCAGCTTAAGGACTAGCGGGAGGGGGGATACGCAGTATTTT. The encoded protein is CASSLRTSGRGDTQYF.

The chain couples TRBV19 to TRBJ2-1; the D gene could be TRBD1 or TRBD2 (5 bases each). V gave up 10 bases and J gave up 2 bases, with 15 bases separating them. CDR1 and CDR2 (germline): LNHDA, SQIVND (reference sequence). The CDR3 runs 14 residues. CDR3 protein: CATGPQSPYNEQFF. The CDR3 coding sequence is TGTGCCACGGGACCACAGTCCCCCTACAATGAGCAGTTCTTC.

V is TRBV28 and J is TRBJ2-3, with TRBD2 identical over 7 bases. This CDR3 is 15 amino acids long. V dropped 4 bases and J dropped 8; count of bases not matched to a gene: 12. Germline V gene lookup returns CDR1 MDHEN and CDR2 SYDVKM. DNA for the CDR3: TGTGCCAGCAGTTCCCCACTGGCGGGGGTTGGTACGCAGTATTTT. Protein sequence: CASSSPLAGVGTQYF.

This clonotype was counted only a few times. The V call is TRBV5-5, the J call TRBJ1-1; D call uncertain. Germline V lookup: CDR1 SGHKS, CDR2 YYEKEE (reference sequence). V shed 3 bases and J shed 1 base, with 10 bases lying between them. CDR3 length: 14 amino acids. CDR3 residues: CASSSYGENTEAFF. As DNA, the CDR3 is TGTGCCAGCAGCTCGTACGGGGAGAACACTGAAGCTTTCTTT.

A remark on this clonotype: The junction shows a germline mismatch at one end, possibly a read error. The chain recombines TRBV2 with TRBJ2-2; TRBD2 matches 9 bases. This CDR3 comprises 19 residues. Germline CDR1 SNHLY, CDR2 FYNNEI. The CDR3 DNA sequence: TGTGCCAGCAGCGAAGGGTCGAGGCCCGCGGGAGGGGATCCAAGGGAGCTGTTTTTT. It translates to CASSEGSRPAGGDPRELFF. The variable domain in full, with the rest retrieved from reference TRBV2 and TRBJ2-2, is EPEVTQTPSHQVTQMGQEVILRCVPISNHLYFYWYRQILGQKVEFLVSFYNNEISEKSEIFDDQFSVERPDGSNFTLKIRSTKLEDSAMYFCASSEGSRPAGGDPRELFFGEGSRLTVL.

This clonotype was observed a handful of times. V usage is TRBV5-4 and J usage is TRBJ2-5; TRBD1 might be the D (5 bases). Trimming cost V 0 bases and J 2 bases, with 17 bases left between them. This CDR3 comprises 17 residues. Germline loops: CDR1 SGHNT, CDR2 YYREEE (reference sequence). The CDR3 loop is CASSLDQGVVGQETQYF. Written as DNA, the CDR3 is TGTGCCAGCAGCTTGGACCAAGGGGTCGTGGGGCAAGAGACCCAGTACTTC.